This T cell receptor beta chain was sequenced in a study of blood T cell repertoires in COVID-19 (TCRdb year 2020). Looking at the study overall: Collaborator samples came from the United States, Italy and Spain and covered acute and convalescent phases of COVID-19. Samples were obtained from the ongoing ImmuneRACE study (first 160 participants) and from over a thousand subjects provided by 6 global collaborators. Sample metadata almost always included a de-identified subject ID, COVID-19 status, age in years and sex. Subjects who had been exposed to COVID-19, were actively infected with it, or had recovered from it provided the deeply sampled blood TCRbeta repertoires that made up the dataset. The repertoires were released in a freely available public database meant as a resource for research on the immune response to SARS-CoV-2. The prospective study material was composed of cDNA or gDNA derived from T cells, B-cell-depleted T cells, or PBMCs. Where HLA class I and class II types were available, the types were taken from metadata supplied by the sample provider, not from assay-based typing.

CDR1 and CDR2 (LNHDA, SQIVND) derive from the germline V gene (reference sequence). Reading from cysteine to phenylalanine, the CDR3 counts 14 amino acids. Only CDR3 DNA is held: 42 bases, read in frame from base 1. V lost 4 bases and J lost 6 bases, and the count of bases not matched to a germline gene is 4. What the work shows at the level of the full study, not this receptor alone: Clinical and demographic metadata were provided uncurated, with the amount varying by source and participant.

With respect to this clone: Its antigen specificity is not known. Nothing much larger sits one base from this clone, and base qualities are not available.

TCRbeta CDR3 regions were amplified from genomic DNA using the immunoSEQ Assay, a bias-controlled multiplex PCR. The authors processed their data as follows. The number of nucleated cells in each sample was estimated from the amplification of reference gene primers within the assay. Sequence reads were collapsed and filtered to measure the absolute abundance of every unique TCRbeta CDR3 rearrangement. For each sample, productive Simpson clonality was calculated as the square root of Simpson's diversity index across productive rearrangements. Drawn from immuneACCESS, this table holds only the in-frame rearrangements with V and J called that TCRdb kept. Clones are partly lost; checked studies trace under half to an unresolved V gene and leave the rest unexplained. V and J calls and clone size are given by that table; D and trimming were obtained from the DNA. The sample data list 50,000 to 60,000 clones, and approximately 88% of these were observed just once. Roughly 3.6% of the sample is taken by the ten largest.

In Seattle, one collaborating source enrolled patients while the infection was active and tracked those patients longitudinally over the course of disease. Collaborating institutions collected whole blood in K2EDTA tubes following their own protocols. For TCRbeta analysis, collaborators shipped samples as frozen whole blood, isolated PBMCs, or DNA extracted from either of those sample types. The sample was peripheral blood. The receptor's source is a man between 40 and 49 years old with COVID-19, enrolled during active disease. The chain is encoded by TRBV19 joined to TRBJ2-1, with 9 central nucleotides matching TRBD2. The DNA sequence follows: TGTGCCAGTAGTAGAGGGACTAGCATCAATGAGCAGTTCTTC. This translates into CASSRGTSINEQFF.